Below, one T cell receptor (beta chain) is given with its context. The target of this receptor is not known. Base-call qualities are not available, and no considerably larger clone is one nucleotide away. This record belongs to a study of CD8 T cells in ankylosing spondylitis listed by TCRdb under 2017. Notes on the research overall: T cell receptor beta repertoires were profiled in healthy donors and ankylosing spondylitis patients so that disease-linked TCR variants could be found. Samples of peripheral blood were taken, and for ankylosing spondylitis patients, synovial fluid was collected as well. The full study cohort comprised about 23 ankylosing spondylitis patients and roughly 100 healthy donors.

V trim: 4 bases; J trim: 2 bases; unmatched bases: 15. Measured from the cysteine to the phenylalanine, the CDR3 is 17 residues long. Just CDR3 DNA is preserved here, 51 bases in frame from base 1. As encoded in the germline V gene (reference sequence), CDR1 is DFQATT while CDR2 is SNEGSKA. Sequenced using an Illumina HiSeq 2500. TCR beta libraries were prepared by quantitative 5'-RACE with molecular barcodes. As for how the authors treated the data: Disease-linked TCR variants were identified with a new computational method built on a probabilistic model of VDJ rearrangement. Starting from the raw public reads, TCRdb applied fastp trimming at Q25, assembled clones with MiXCR and retained in-frame beta chains. Records with the same CDR3 protein are collapsed into one entry carrying the most frequent genes and DNA. These V and J calls are TCRdb output, not the study's own analysis. The sample records about 540,000 distinct CDR3 sequences, roughly 13% of which are singletons. The ten most abundant clones make up approximately 6.2% of the sample.

The investigation overall reported the following: Some of the motif variants had been reported before in the synovial fluid and blood of reactive arthritis patients, a finding that suggests common disease-initiation mechanisms. The disease-linked clones showed a CD8+ phenotype and occurred at relatively low frequencies in peripheral blood. Blood from ankylosing spondylitis patients appeared to be characterized by a TCR beta motif composed of under 10 highly homologous amino acid variants. According to the report, matched synovial fluid samples from ankylosing spondylitis patients were significantly enriched for the disease-linked clones.

The rearrangement joined TRBV20-1 to TRBJ2-3; TRBD1 lines up with 7 middle nucleotides. Sequencing was performed on blood, either unsorted or a sorted T cell fraction (not recorded which). The sequence came from a male donor with ankylosing spondylitis. The CDR3 protein is CSAIHSPRDSSTDTQYF. The DNA reads TGCAGTGCTATTCATTCTCCCCGGGACAGTTCCACAGATACGCAGTATTTT.